This T cell receptor (beta chain) was observed in a study of shared clonotypes between healthy human individuals. Study in general: With ages of 18 to 49, the donors were two women and three men.

The naive CD8 fraction comprised CD45RO-negative cells positively selected for CCR7 and excluded terminally differentiated effector memory CD45RA+ cells. Regarding this clone: Its antigen is currently unknown.

For every subset, genomic DNA was evenly distributed across several immunoSEQ plates. Libraries were prepared by immunoSEQ multiplex PCR; TCRdb keeps only in-frame clonotypes and omits some of them. The sample lists around 2.1 million clones, more than 85% occurring once. Study results and caveats: Owing to a small donor count, the genetic and exposure-history diversity represented was limited. Investigators collected only blood, and repertoires in tissues likely differ.

Trimming at V came to 5 bases and at J to 1 base, leaving 4 bases not matched to a gene. The germline V gene has CDR1 LNHDA and CDR2 SQIVND (reference sequence). There are 14 residues in the CDR3. V is TRBV19 and J is TRBJ1-1; the match to TRBD1 covers 7 bases. Sequenced input: naive CD8+ T cells from PBMCs. This TCR derives from a young man in good health. Some clones in this sample may be carry-over from other donors' samples. The CDR3 region has the DNA TGTGCCAGTAGTTTCCGGACAGGGAACACTGAAGCTTTCTTT. Translating it yields CASSFRTGNTEAFF.